The source of this T cell receptor (beta chain) is a study of cytomegalovirus exposure and HLA in healthy donors (TCRdb year 2017). At the level of the whole study: In an earlier analysis of approximately 500 of the donors, 250 to 350 Gb of sequence data and about 110 million unique TCR beta sequences from about 179 million T cells were reported. Roughly 290 gigabases of sequencing data and around 80 million unique TCR sequences made up an early release that covered nearly 650 HLA-typed donors. Of the 350 to 400 genotyped donors, approximately 80% fell in the genetic ancestry cluster associated with self-reported Caucasian donors. The aim of the study was to test whether cataloging public T cell receptors could identify signatures of past pathogen exposure. The study used immunosequencing to profile the T cell repertoires of 670 or so subjects and linked those repertoires to cytomegalovirus serostatus. A separate validation cohort of over 95 different subjects was used in addition to the roughly 640-subject first cohort. The study combined high-throughput TCR immunosequencing, statistical association of individual TCRs with disease status, and machine learning to predict cytomegalovirus infection status. A later analysis re-analyzed previously published TCR beta repertoires from roughly 690 donors and added high-resolution HLA genotyping to study TCR occurrence patterns. Rather than using new phenotypic data, the later analysis identified candidate immune exposures from TCR beta sequences and from how often those sequences occurred across donors. An earlier analysis of several hundred of the donors applied high-throughput TCR beta sequencing to assess whether each TCR beta V gene segment acted as functional or pseudogenic. Alongside the repertoire data, information on donor age, sex, ethnicity and CMV serostatus was compiled. A later genetic analysis took genome-wide SNP genotypes for about 65% of the 666 donors and used that subset as a discovery cohort. Every discovery cohort repertoire had been produced on one sequencing platform. Both class I and class II loci were covered by HLA typing, at four-digit resolution. Typing coverage differed by locus: A, B, C, DRB1 and DQB1 were typed in about 629-640 donors, DQA1 in roughly 500, DPA1 in 600 to 610, and DPB1 in 400 to 490. Because of strong linkage in the cohort, roughly five DR-DQ haplotypes were treated as single units for association and clustering. Across some 400 genotyped donors of the cohort, an average of approximately 240,000 unique TCR beta nucleotide sequences per donor were sequenced, and roughly a sixth of those sequences were non-productive. Study-wide findings and limitations: The authors suggested that the approach could potentially be extended to other disease states and immunological phenotypes. Broadly in line with IMGT annotations, most TCR beta V segments showed up in productive rearrangements about 90% or about 30% of the time in an earlier analysis of under 700 of the donors. Most CMV-associated TCR beta chains appeared to be HLA-restricted in a later analysis, and the HLA associations seemed to be driven largely by CMV exposure. When HLA alleles, especially DR and DQ, strongly co-occurred, TCR associations were difficult to assign to individual alleles. Correlated functional status among segregating V segments might be attributable to linkage disequilibrium, but an unknown experimental factor could not be ruled out. Because HLA typing was missing for some donors at each locus, association tests included only the typed subset. A total of about 150 TCR beta chains were listed by the study as associated with cytomegalovirus. In a later genetic analysis, fewer N-insertions in productive TCRs were reported among donors in an Asian-associated ancestry cluster than the approximately 710-donor mean. A later genetic analysis associated a missense DCLRE1C variant with V-gene and J-gene trimming of TCR beta chains, and an independent cohort replicated the association. Roughly uniform sequencing depth across donors was assumed in presence/absence analyses, although this assumption may not hold. A few of the identified cytomegalovirus-associated TCR beta chains were confirmed in vitro to be specific for cytomegalovirus antigens. A later analysis associated 16,951 TCR beta sequences with specific HLA alleles at a false discovery rate of 0.05. According to a later analysis, parvovirus B19, influenza, CMV and Epstein-Barr virus appeared linked to several top co-occurrence clusters. Seventeen rarely observed V segments, including chromosome 9 orphons, were excluded from the earlier analysis of some 590 of the donors because counts were too low. The sequencing pipeline was judged likely to have produced a cluster of highly shared sequence variants as a technical artifact. Most TCR sequences were seen in very few donors, while some public TCRs were found in many individuals. This cohort had only TCR beta chains sequenced, and the lack of alpha or paired-chain data limited which features could be detected. In a later analysis, TCR association rates were found to vary across HLA loci, with the most associated TCRs seen for DRB1 alleles and the fewest for HLA-C alleles. For the cohort, immune exposure information was limited to CMV serostatus. Compared with equally common non-associated chains, HLA-associated TCR beta chains in a later analysis were more clonally expanded and had lower generation probabilities. The classifier was reported to diagnose cytomegalovirus status with high specificity and sensitivity in both the original and validation cohorts. Some IMGT-functional V segments, including TRBV6-2 and TRBV6-3, could not be told apart with the 87-base-pair reads, so those segments were excluded. A further reported finding was that TCR beta sequences accurately predicted the HLA-A and HLA-B alleles for most subjects in the first cohort.

The cohort consisted of 600 to 700 healthy bone marrow donors. At the time of sampling, every cohort member was nominally healthy, though immune exposures that went unrecorded were likely present. The donor tested CMV seropositive and was one of the 289 seropositive cohort members. A peripheral blood sample was provided by each donor, and peripheral blood mononuclear cells were used for TCR beta sequencing. Genomic DNA was extracted from the blood cell samples with the Qiagen DNeasy Blood Extraction Kit. Relative to germline, V is 8 bases shorter and J is 1 base shorter, with 3 bases between their ends. CDR3 length: 10 amino acids, cysteine to phenylalanine. Only the CDR3 DNA stays, 30 bases, in frame from base 1. For CDR1 and CDR2, the germline V gene lists SNHLY and FYNNEI. To prepare the library, the immunoSEQ multiplex PCR assay was applied. A mixture of 60 forward primers for TCR Vbeta segments and 13 reverse primers for TCR Jbeta segments was used in the multiplex PCR. The CDR3 region of rearranged TCR beta genes was amplified from genomic DNA by a multiplex PCR assay. The Illumina HiSeq System was used to sequence the amplified TCR beta libraries as 87-base-pair reads. The published analysis was carried out like this. In a later analysis, about 80 million unique TCR beta chains were counted across the 650 to 700 repertoires, and roughly 11 million of these chains were shared by at least two donors. Raw reads were error-corrected and collapsed into unique sequences with a nearest-neighbor algorithm that merged closely related sequences to remove PCR and sequencing errors. To assign V, D and J gene segments, CDR3 sequences were aligned to IMGT reference sequences. For a sequence to be retained, a match of at least six nucleotides was required to both a V gene segment and a J gene segment. Rearrangements were classified as productive when the CDR3 lacked stop codons and remained in frame with V and J, and all other rearrangements were classified as non-productive. CDR3 was defined according to IMGT convention as the region running from the second conserved V-encoded cysteine to the conserved J-encoded phenylalanine. The earlier analysis of more than 450 of the donors excluded sequences that lacked an unambiguous match to a single V gene segment. An earlier analysis of about 600 of the donors called V segments functional above 56.7% productive rearrangements and segregating when the between-donor standard deviation exceeded 5%. To diagnose cytomegalovirus status from the catalog of TCR beta chain sequences, a statistical classification framework was built. In a later analysis, TCR nucleotide sequences were compared against IMGT/GENE-DB human TR gene sequences so that V and J genes could be assigned. Using the TCRdist pipeline, a later analysis assigned CDR3 sequences along with most-parsimonious VDJ recombination scenarios. In a later analysis, each TCR beta chain was defined by its CDR3 amino acid sequence together with its V-gene family, and reads lacking a unique V-gene family were excluded. As a way to deal with suspected cross-contamination and a sequencing artifact, a later analysis dropped hundreds of nucleotide sequences that were highly shared and had low generation probability. A later analysis calculated a clonal expansion index for each public chain from normalized within-repertoire ranks of inferred template counts. In a later analysis, generation probabilities were computed with a VDJ recombination model fitted to out-of-frame rearrangements, and the resulting probabilities were checked against IGoR. A later analysis scored TCR-TCR, TCR-HLA and TCR-CMV co-occurrence with hypergeometric tests, applying a repertoire-size bias correction to TCR pairs. To estimate false discovery rates, a later analysis permuted the HLA or CMV assignments 20 times. A later analysis grouped co-occurring TCRs with DBSCAN, adding TCRdist sequence similarity when clustering within HLA-allele-positive subsets. Repertoires with fewer than 30,000 or more than 120,000 public chains were left out of co-occurrence clustering, as were about 5 repertoires with anomalous nucleotide sharing. The table comes from immuneACCESS by way of TCRdb, which keeps in-frame sequences with V and J called. Part of the clones is missing from these tables; in studies checked, under half for an unresolved V gene and the rest for unknown reasons. The V and J calls and clone size are taken from that table; D and trimming were inferred from the DNA. The sample includes 170,000 or so clones, with approximately 84% observed a single time. Around 4.9% of the sample is in the top ten clones.

A few counts support this clone. Its specific antigen is unknown. Per-nucleotide qualities are absent, and no much larger clonotype sits a single base away. This sequence originates from a girl aged 5-17 years in good health and CMV-seropositive. Input material: PBMCs. The sequence joins TRBV2 to TRBJ2-7, with the D gene too uncertain to name. The DNA reads TGTGCCAGCCGGTCCTACGAGCAGTACTTC. It encodes CASRSYEQYF.